This T cell receptor beta chain derives from a study of cytotoxic CD8 clonotypes in ibrutinib-treated CLL. Overall study findings and caveats: Relative to age-matched healthy donors, clonality at baseline was higher, and it tracked circulating CD8+ T-cell counts.

In germline, CDR1 is SGHAT, CDR2 FQNNGV. The CDR3 has 14 residues. The V end was cut by 4 bases, the J end by 4 bases, with 11 bases between. Measured with immunoSEQ multiplex PCR; TCRdb has only the in-frame clones, and not every one. The sample includes roughly 29,000 clones, around 52% of them seen just once. A few counts support this clone. Its target is unknown. The chain employs TRBV11-2 and TRBJ2-1; the D gene is possibly TRBD1 (6 bases). The material sequenced was PBMCs, taken before ibrutinib treatment. The receptor was isolated from a human donor with chronic lymphocytic leukemia. DNA for the CDR3: TGTGCCAGCAGCTACGGACAGCAATACAATGAGCAGTTCTTC. This gives the protein CASSYGQQYNEQFF.